Shown below are 9 T cell receptor beta chains from a single sample sequenced in a study of T cells in Graves' hyperthyroidism and ophthalmopathy. TCR beta CDR3 regions were amplified from RNA. A set of HTBI primers served as the primers for a first-round RT-PCR of the TCR CDR3. TCRdb passed the multiplex PCR reads through MiXCR, listing each CDR3 protein once. Of around 540,000 distinct CDR3 sequences in the sample, roughly 50% were seen once. Sequencing was performed on peripheral blood or thyroid tissue (not recorded which). The receptor source for this set is a woman between 18 and 30 years old with Graves' hyperthyroidism.

The rearrangement uses TRBV2 and TRBJ1-2, with D possibly TRBD1 on 5 matching bases. The germline gives CDR1 SNHLY, CDR2 FYNNEI. This CDR3 is 13 amino acids long. With 6 bases removed from V and 7 bases from J, the gap between germline ends came to 15 bases. DNA of the CDR3: TGTGCCAGCAGCCAAGCGCAAGGGACTGGCTACACCTTC. It yields the protein CASSQAQGTGYTF.

V is TRBV19 and J is TRBJ1-5, with no clear D. CDR3 length equals 15 residues. V was cut by 6 bases and J by 0 bases, with 12 bases left in between. The germline CDR1 and CDR2 sequences are LNHDA and SQIVND (reference sequence). CDR3 in amino acids: CASRMTPYSNQPQHF. CDR3 nucleotide sequence: TGTGCCAGTAGGATGACACCCTATAGCAATCAGCCCCAGCATTTT.

The chain combines TRBV29-1 with TRBJ1-2; the D gene is possibly TRBD1 (6 bases). The CDR3 consists of 13 residues. Germline V gene data show CDR1 as SQVTM and CDR2 as ANQGSEA. V lost 8 bases and J 2 bases, leaving 15 bases between the germline ends. The CDR3 sequence is CSTAQQGNYGYTF. The CDR3 DNA reads as TGCAGCACCGCACAACAGGGAAACTATGGCTACACCTTC. Combining the CDR3 with reference TRBV29-1 and TRBJ1-2 gives the whole variable domain SAVISQKPSRDICQRGTSLTIQCQVDSQVTMMFWYRQQPGQSLTLIATANQGSEATYESGFVIDKFPISRPNLTFSTLTVSNMSPEDSSIYLCSTAQQGNYGYTFGSGTRLTVV.

Many counts were recorded for this clonotype. This chain connects TRBV9 to TRBJ1-3; D ambiguous. CDR3 length: 14 amino acids. The V end was cut by 4 bases, the J end by 0 bases, with 8 bases between. Germline CDR1 SGDLS, CDR2 YYNGEE. The CDR3 loop is CASSFADSGNTIYF. CDR3 bases: TGTGCCAGCAGCTTCGCTGACTCTGGAAACACCATATATTTT.

This clonotype was seen a handful of times. The chain couples TRBV9 to TRBJ2-5; 9 nucleotides align to TRBD1. The CDR3 contains 15 residues. V trimming: 0 bases; J trimming: 2 bases; junction bases outside the gene matches: 2. Germline V gives CDR1 SGDLS, CDR2 YYNGEE. The CDR3 DNA reads TGTGCCAGCAGCGTAGAGGACAGGGGTCAAGAGACCCAGTACTTC. Protein product: CASSVEDRGQETQYF. Full variable domain (outside the CDR3, taken from reference TRBV9 and TRBJ2-5): DSGVTQTPKHLITATGQRVTLRCSPRSGDLSVYWYQQSLDQGLQFLIQYYNGEERAKGNILERFSAQQFPDLHSELNLSSLELGDSALYFCASSVEDRGQETQYFGPGTRLLVL.

Only a few counts were recorded for this clonotype. The J gene is TRBJ1-4, the V gene TRBV19; D remains ambiguous. This CDR3 region has 14 residues. V gave up 0 bases and J gave up 8 bases, with 10 bases separating them. The germline gives CDR1 LNHDA, CDR2 SQIVND (reference sequence). DNA of the CDR3: TGTGCCAGTAGTATAGAAGGAGAATGGGAAAAACTGTTTTTT. Its translation is CASSIEGEWEKLFF.

J is TRBJ1-5 and V is TRBV7-9, with a weak D call TRBD1 (6 bases). Germline CDR1 SEHNR, CDR2 FQNEAQ (reference sequence). This CDR3 is 15 amino acids long. Deletions cut 3 bases from V and 6 bases from J, with 15 bases between. CDR3: CASSLGGGQGQPQHF. The CDR3 coding sequence is TGTGCCAGCAGCTTGGGAGGGGGGCAAGGTCAGCCCCAGCATTTT.

The chain combines TRBV12-3 or TRBV12-4 with TRBJ1-5; the D gene is possibly TRBD1 (6 bases). Trimming removed 5 bases at V and 0 bases at J, with 14 bases between. The CDR3 has 16 residues. The CDR3, as DNA: TGTGCCAGCAGTCCGGACAGACTAAATAGCAATCAGCCCCAGCATTTT. Protein product: CASSPDRLNSNQPQHF.

V usage is TRBV7-9 and J usage is TRBJ2-5; no clear D. Germline lookup yields CDR1 SEHNR and CDR2 FQNEAQ (reference sequence). Trimming removed 1 base at V and 5 bases at J, with 11 bases between. The CDR3 spans 14 residues. The CDR3 coding sequence is TGTGCCAGCAGCTTAGTCCCTAAGTGGGAGACCCAGTACTTC. It specifies CASSLVPKWETQYF.